This T cell receptor beta chain is from a study of regulatory T cells in long-lasting Graves disease. CDR1 is DFQATT, CDR2 SNEGSKA, per germline (reference sequence). Trimming cost V 3 bases and J 1 base; bases outside gene matches: 5. The CDR3 loop spans 14 amino acids. Stated time point: persistent/refractory GD, antithyroid drugs over 5 years with positive TRAb. After RNA was extracted from PBMCs, the TCR library was made from it. Building of the TCR beta libraries involved iRepertoire HTBI primers and Arm-PCR of CDR3 regions. TCRdb passed the multiplex PCR reads through MiXCR, listing each CDR3 protein once. The sample includes a few hundred thousand distinct CDR3 sequences, 20% to 25% of them seen just once.

Sequenced here: peripheral blood mononuclear cells (PBMCs), sampled when the disease was refractory, from a patient treated with antithyroid drugs. V gene TRBV20-1 combines with J gene TRBJ1-2, with TRBD1 matching 7 bases. The receptor comes from a female donor with Graves disease. CDR3 loop: CSASDRASNYGYTF. Here the CDR3 DNA reads TGCAGTGCTAGTGACAGGGCGAGTAACTATGGCTACACCTTC.